This T cell receptor (beta chain) was retrieved from a study of CD8+ T cells in alopecia areata. Findings and limits, study-wide: Relative to mice, TCR sharing across patients was less clear, a difference possibly HLA-related.

CDR1 is SGHTA and CDR2 is FQGTGA in the germline V gene. Trimming cost V 3 bases and J 4 bases; bases outside gene matches: 0. This CDR3 has 13 amino acids. There are a few counts of this clone. Antigen specificity is unknown. The same CDR3 can be traced to other DNA sequences in this sample. cDNA serving as the sequencing template came from extracted, reverse transcribed RNA. Assay: immunoSEQ multiplex PCR; the TCRdb copy retains only in-frame clones and omits some. The data hold 220,000 or so clones, with around 62% observed a single time. The chain recombines TRBV7-3 with TRBJ1-1; 9 nucleotides match TRBD1. The source material was CD4+ T cells sorted from blood, sampled at week 0. The sequence was obtained from a human donor with alopecia areata. CDR3 nucleotide sequence: TGTGCCAGCAGCTTGACAGGGGGCACTGAAGCTTTCTTT. Translation gives CASSLTGGTEAFF. Supplemented by reference TRBV7-3 and TRBJ1-1, the full variable domain reads GAGVSQTPSNKVTEKGKYVELRCDPISGHTALYWYRQSLGQGPEFLIYFQGTGAADDSGLPNDRFFAVRPEGSVSTLKIQRTERGDSAVYLCASSLTGGTEAFFGQGTRLTVV.